The 14 T cell receptor beta chains below come from one sample, sequenced in a study of shared clonotypes between healthy human individuals. Sequencing used immunoSEQ multiplex PCR; TCRdb keeps in-frame clones, though not all of them. The sample contains some 1,900,000 clones, approximately 94% of which appear only once. CD45RO-negative CD8 cells positively selected for CCR7 made up the naive population, which excluded terminally differentiated effector memory CD45RA+ cells. Material: naive CD8+ T cells sorted from blood. The receptors were sampled from a man aged 18-30 years in good health.

A remark on this clone: Other nucleotide sequences from this sample produce the same CDR3. The gene calls are TRBV6-6 and TRBJ2-7; TRBD2 matches at 13 bases. Germline V gene lookup returns CDR1 MNHNY and CDR2 SVGAGI (reference sequence). This CDR3 region has 15 residues. V was pared by 5 bases and J by 2 bases, with 3 bases of the junction left unmatched. The CDR3 here is CASSPTSGGAYEQYF. The CDR3 region has the DNA TGTGCCAGCAGTCCTACTAGCGGGGGGGCCTACGAGCAGTACTTC.

This chain links TRBV6-1 with TRBJ2-7; 11 bases match TRBD2. The CDR3 contains 13 residues. J was trimmed by 3 bases and V by 7 bases; bases with no gene match: 2. Germline CDR1 reads MNHNS; CDR2 reads SASEGT. The CDR3 DNA follows: TGTGCCAGCATGGGGACTAGCGGCTACGAGCAGTACTTC. Translation: CASMGTSGYEQYF.

A single count supports this clone. This chain links TRBV9 with TRBJ2-7; weak D call: TRBD2 (5 bases). Germline V CDR1 and CDR2: SGDLS, YYNGEE. V shed 4 bases and J shed 3 bases, with 8 bases lying between them. The CDR3 is 12 residues long. The DNA for the CDR3 is TGTGCCAGCAGCTCGGGATACTACGAGCAGTACTTC. Translated, it gives CASSSGYYEQYF. The entire variable domain, with the rest obtained from reference TRBV9 and TRBJ2-7, is as follows: DSGVTQTPKHLITATGQRVTLRCSPRSGDLSVYWYQQSLDQGLQFLIQYYNGEERAKGNILERFSAQQFPDLHSELNLSSLELGDSALYFCASSSGYYEQYFGPGTRLTVT.

J is TRBJ2-7 and V is TRBV4-3; 11 bases align to TRBD2. Germline V CDR1 and CDR2: LGHNA, YSLEER. The CDR3 length is 15 residues. Trimming removed 4 bases from V and 6 bases from J; junction bases left unmatched: 8. CDR3 coding DNA: TGCGCCAGCAGCCCCATACTAGCGGGAGTCAGCGAGCAGTACTTC. The encoded protein is CASSPILAGVSEQYF.

This clone has only a few counts. The chain combines TRBV4-1 with TRBJ1-1; possibly TRBD1 for D (5 bases). V was shortened by 4 bases and J by 5 bases, with 17 bases between the two germline ends. The CDR3 extends over 15 amino acids. Germline loops: CDR1 MGHRA, CDR2 YSYEKL. The CDR3 is CASSPFQGVGTEAFF. The CDR3, as DNA: TGCGCCAGCAGCCCCTTCCAGGGAGTGGGGACTGAAGCTTTCTTT.

J is TRBJ1-2 and V is TRBV27, with D possibly matching TRBD1 (6 bases). Between the trimmed V and J ends, which lost 1 base and 4 bases, there was a span of 13 bases. The CDR3 consists of 15 residues. Per the germline V gene, CDR1 is MNHEY and CDR2 is SMNVEV (reference sequence). This chain's CDR3 is CASSLLGGMGYGYTF. The CDR3 nucleotides read TGTGCCAGCAGTTTATTAGGGGGGATGGGCTATGGCTACACCTTC.

This clone was seen a single time. The chain carries TRBV15 and TRBJ1-5; D unresolved. The V gene's germline CDR1 is LNHNV and CDR2 YYDKDF (reference sequence). The CDR3 is made up of 15 amino acids. V was trimmed by 0 bases and J by 2 bases, leaving 8 bases between them. CDR3 coding DNA: TGTGCCACCAGCAGAGATGAAGTCGGCAATCAGCCCCAGCATTTT. Its translation: CATSRDEVGNQPQHF.

This sequence joins TRBV5-6 and TRBJ2-5; TRBD1 matches 9 bases. Trimming cost V 4 bases and J 4 bases; bases outside gene matches: 8. The CDR3 has 15 amino acids. CDR1 is SGHDT, CDR2 YYEEEE, per germline. The CDR3 region is CASSTGTGKVETQYF. In DNA, the CDR3 is TGTGCCAGCAGCACGGGGACAGGGAAAGTAGAGACCCAGTACTTC.

CDR3 region: CASSVGGGLAGGWSYNEQFF. CDR3 bases: TGTGCCAGCAGCGTAGGTGGGGGTCTAGCGGGAGGGTGGTCCTACAATGAGCAGTTCTTC. The chain uses TRBV9 and TRBJ2-1; 12 bases line up with TRBD2. CDR1 is SGDLS and CDR2 is YYNGEE in the germline V gene. The length of the CDR3 is 20 residues. V lost 0 bases to trimming and J lost 1 base; unmatched junction nucleotides: 11.

In this sample, this clone turned up once. The chain links TRBV11-2 to TRBJ2-3, with 7 bases aligning to TRBD2. The CDR3 consists of 15 residues. The V segment lost 5 bases and the J segment 0 bases; nucleotides outside the gene matches: 5. Per germline, CDR1 SGHAT and CDR2 FQNNGV. The CDR3 coding sequence is TGTGCCAGCAGCGAAGGGAGGGCTAGCACAGATACGCAGTATTTT. Translated, it gives CASSEGRASTDTQYF.

The chain employs TRBV27 and TRBJ2-1; D ambiguous. This CDR3 comprises 14 residues. CDR1 and CDR2 (germline): MNHEY, SMNVEV (reference sequence). Trimming pared 0 bases from V and 7 bases from J, leaving 10 bases between. The CDR3 loop is CASSLSPRPNEQFF. DNA of the CDR3: TGTGCCAGCAGTTTATCGCCTCGCCCTAATGAGCAGTTCTTC.

The CDR3 region is CASSQVPTRSGSGANVLTF. As DNA, the CDR3 is TGCGCCAGCAGCCAAGTTCCGACAAGGTCTGGCTCTGGGGCCAACGTCCTGACTTTC. The chain joins TRBV4-1 to TRBJ2-6, with no clear D. Looked up from germline, CDR1 is MGHRA and CDR2 is YSYEKL. V was cut by 1 base and J by 0 bases, with 16 bases left in between. The CDR3 totals 19 residues.

This sequence joins TRBV11-2 and TRBJ2-1, with TRBD2 matching 11 bases. CDR1 SGHAT and CDR2 FQNNGV come from the germline V gene. The junction had 9 bases not matched to a gene; V was cut back by 2 bases and J by 3 bases. The CDR3 has 18 residues. CDR3 sequence: CASSLSGLAGVIYNEQFF. The CDR3 region has the DNA TGTGCCAGCAGCTTAAGCGGACTAGCGGGTGTGATCTACAATGAGCAGTTCTTC.

The chain joins TRBV9 to TRBJ2-1; 12 bases fit TRBD2. Trimming cost V 3 bases and J 3 bases; bases outside gene matches: 4. Germline CDR1 is SGDLS and CDR2 is YYNGEE. The CDR3 loop spans 16 amino acids. The CDR3 region has the DNA TGTGCCAGCAGCGCGAGACTAGCGGGAGTCTACAATGAGCAGTTCTTC. It specifies CASSARLAGVYNEQFF.